This T cell receptor (beta chain) is drawn from a study of cytomegalovirus exposure and HLA in healthy donors. The PCR was carried out with 60 Vbeta primers and 13 Jbeta primers. Assay: immunoSEQ multiplex PCR; the TCRdb copy retains only in-frame clones and omits some. The sample records 90,000 to 140,000 clones, roughly 73% being singletons. As regards this clone: What it recognizes is unknown.

Whole-study results and caveats: More clonal expansion characterized HLA-associated TCR beta chains than equally common others in a later analysis. Reports state that TCR beta sequences accurately predicted most subjects' HLA-A and HLA-B alleles. Rates of TCR association differed by HLA locus in a later analysis, with DRB1 highest and HLA-C lowest.

CDR3 size: 14 residues. Looked up from germline, CDR1 is SNHLY and CDR2 is FYNNEI. The chain combines TRBV2 with TRBJ2-5; TRBD1 matches at 8 bases. TRBJ2-7 explains the end of the DNA better; the J call may be wrong. The sequenced sample consisted of PBMCs. The TCR comes from a woman aged 35 to 49 in good health and CMV-seropositive. CDR3 in DNA: TGTGCCAGCAGGCAGGGACAGGAAACCTACGAGCAGTACTTC. Protein: CASRQGQETYEQYF.